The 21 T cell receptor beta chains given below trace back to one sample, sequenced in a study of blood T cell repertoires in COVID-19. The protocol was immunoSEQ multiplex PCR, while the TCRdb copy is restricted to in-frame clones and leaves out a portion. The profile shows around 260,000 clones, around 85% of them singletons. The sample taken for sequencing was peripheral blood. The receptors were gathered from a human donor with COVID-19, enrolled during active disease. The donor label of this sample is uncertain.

The CDR3 loop is CASSQPVRATNEKLFF. The CDR3 nucleotides are TGCGCCAGCAGTCAACCGGTCCGGGCAACTAATGAAAAACTGTTTTTT. The rearrangement uses TRBV23-1 and TRBJ1-4; D is uncertain. TRBV23-1 is known as an ORF, though its function is uncertain. The CDR3 runs 16 residues. Deletions cut 2 bases from V and 0 bases from J, with 10 bases between.

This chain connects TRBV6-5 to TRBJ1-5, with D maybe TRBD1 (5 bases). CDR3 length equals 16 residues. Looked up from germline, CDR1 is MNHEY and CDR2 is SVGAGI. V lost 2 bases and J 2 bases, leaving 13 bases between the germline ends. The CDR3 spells CASSYVAQGGNQPQHF. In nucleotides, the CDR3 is TGTGCCAGCAGTTACGTTGCCCAGGGCGGCAATCAGCCCCAGCATTTT.

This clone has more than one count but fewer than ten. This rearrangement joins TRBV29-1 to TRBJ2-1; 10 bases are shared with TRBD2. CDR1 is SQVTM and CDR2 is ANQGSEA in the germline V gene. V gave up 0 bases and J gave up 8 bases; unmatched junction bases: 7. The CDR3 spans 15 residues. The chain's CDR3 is CSVEDGALAGYEQFF. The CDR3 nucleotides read TGCAGCGTTGAAGATGGGGCACTAGCGGGATATGAGCAGTTCTTC.

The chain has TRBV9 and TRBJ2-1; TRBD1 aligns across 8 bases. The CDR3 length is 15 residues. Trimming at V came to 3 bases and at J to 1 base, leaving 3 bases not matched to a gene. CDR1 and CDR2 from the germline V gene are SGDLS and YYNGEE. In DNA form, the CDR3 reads TGTGCCAGCAGCGCAGGACAGGGTTCCTACAATGAGCAGTTCTTC. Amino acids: CASSAGQGSYNEQFF.

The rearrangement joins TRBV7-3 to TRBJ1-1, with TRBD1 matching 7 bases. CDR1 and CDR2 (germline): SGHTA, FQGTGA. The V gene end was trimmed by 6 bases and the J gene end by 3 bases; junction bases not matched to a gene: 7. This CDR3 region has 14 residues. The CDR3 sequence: CASRRGTVDTEAFF. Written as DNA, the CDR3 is TGTGCCAGCAGACGTGGGACAGTTGACACTGAAGCTTTCTTT.

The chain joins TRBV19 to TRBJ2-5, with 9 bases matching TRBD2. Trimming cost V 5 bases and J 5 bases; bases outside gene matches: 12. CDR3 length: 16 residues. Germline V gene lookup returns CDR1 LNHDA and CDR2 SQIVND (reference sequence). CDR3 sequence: CASSGSSGAGSETQYF. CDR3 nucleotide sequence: TGTGCCAGTAGTGGCTCTAGCGGGGCTGGTTCGGAGACCCAGTACTTC.

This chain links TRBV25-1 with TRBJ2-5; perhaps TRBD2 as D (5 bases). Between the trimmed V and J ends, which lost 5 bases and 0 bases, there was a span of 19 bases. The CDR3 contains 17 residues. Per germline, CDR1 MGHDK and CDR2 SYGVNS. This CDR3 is CASSPTEGRSYQETQYF. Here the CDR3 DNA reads TGTGCCAGCAGTCCCACCGAGGGCAGGTCGTACCAAGAGACCCAGTACTTC.

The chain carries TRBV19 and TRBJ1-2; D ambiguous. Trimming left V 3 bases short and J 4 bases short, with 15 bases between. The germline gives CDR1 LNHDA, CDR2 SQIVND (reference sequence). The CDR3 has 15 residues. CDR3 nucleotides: TGTGCCAGTAGTATCCTGGGAGGGAGCGTCTATGGCTACACCTTC. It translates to CASSILGGSVYGYTF.

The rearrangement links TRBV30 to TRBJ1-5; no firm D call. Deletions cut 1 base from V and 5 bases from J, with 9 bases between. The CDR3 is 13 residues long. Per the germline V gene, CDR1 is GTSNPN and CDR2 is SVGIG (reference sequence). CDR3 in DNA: TGTGCCTGGAGTGGACTGCCCGATCAGCCCCAGCATTTT. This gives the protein CAWSGLPDQPQHF.

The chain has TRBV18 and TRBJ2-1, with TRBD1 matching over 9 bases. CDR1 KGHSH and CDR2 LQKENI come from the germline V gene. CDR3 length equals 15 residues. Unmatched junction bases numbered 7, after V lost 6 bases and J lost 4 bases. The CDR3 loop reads CASSLGTGNYNEQFF. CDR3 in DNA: TGTGCCAGCTCCCTCGGGACAGGGAATTACAATGAGCAGTTCTTC.

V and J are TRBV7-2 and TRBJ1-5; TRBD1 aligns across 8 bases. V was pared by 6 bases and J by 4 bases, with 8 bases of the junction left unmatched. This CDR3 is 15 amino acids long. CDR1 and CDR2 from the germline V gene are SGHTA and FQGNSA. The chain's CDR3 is CASRQTGGTNQPQHF. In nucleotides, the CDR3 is TGTGCCAGCAGGCAAACAGGGGGGACAAATCAGCCCCAGCATTTT.

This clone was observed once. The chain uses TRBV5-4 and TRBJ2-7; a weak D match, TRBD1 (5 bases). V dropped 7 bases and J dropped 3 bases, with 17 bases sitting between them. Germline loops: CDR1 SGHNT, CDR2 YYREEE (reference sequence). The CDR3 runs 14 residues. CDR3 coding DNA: TGTGCCAGCTCATGGCAGGGTCCTTACTACGAGCAGTACTTC. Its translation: CASSWQGPYYEQYF.

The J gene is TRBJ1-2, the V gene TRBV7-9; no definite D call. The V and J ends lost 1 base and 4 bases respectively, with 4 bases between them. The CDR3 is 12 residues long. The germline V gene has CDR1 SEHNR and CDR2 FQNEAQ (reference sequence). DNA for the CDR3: TGTGCCAGCAGCTTAGACGGCTATGGCTACACCTTC. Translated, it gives CASSLDGYGYTF.

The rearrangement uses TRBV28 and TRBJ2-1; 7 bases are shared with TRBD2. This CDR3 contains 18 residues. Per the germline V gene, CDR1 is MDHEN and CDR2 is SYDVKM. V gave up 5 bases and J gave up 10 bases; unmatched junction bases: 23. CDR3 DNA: TGTGCCAGCAGTCCCCCGGCTAGCGGCCTATCGTCTGAGGGGGAGCAGTTCTTC. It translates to CASSPPASGLSSEGEQFF.

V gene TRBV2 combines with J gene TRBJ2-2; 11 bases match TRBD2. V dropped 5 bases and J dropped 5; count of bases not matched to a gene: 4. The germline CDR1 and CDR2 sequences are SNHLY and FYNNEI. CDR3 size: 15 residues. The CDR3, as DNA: TGTGCCAGCAGTCTAAGGACTAGCGGGACCGGGGAGCTGTTTTTT. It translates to CASSLRTSGTGELFF.

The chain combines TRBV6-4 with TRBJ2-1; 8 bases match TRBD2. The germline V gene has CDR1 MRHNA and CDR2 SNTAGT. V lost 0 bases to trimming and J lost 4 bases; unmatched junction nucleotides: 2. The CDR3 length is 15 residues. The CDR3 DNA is TGTGCCAGCAGTGACTCGGCTAGCGGGTACAATGAGCAGTTCTTC. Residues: CASSDSASGYNEQFF.

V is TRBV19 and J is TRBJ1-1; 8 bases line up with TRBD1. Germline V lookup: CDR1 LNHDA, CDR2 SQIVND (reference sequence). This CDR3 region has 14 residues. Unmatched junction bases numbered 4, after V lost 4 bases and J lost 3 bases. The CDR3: CASSTDRGDTEAFF. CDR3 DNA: TGTGCCAGTAGTACCGACAGGGGAGACACTGAAGCTTTCTTT.

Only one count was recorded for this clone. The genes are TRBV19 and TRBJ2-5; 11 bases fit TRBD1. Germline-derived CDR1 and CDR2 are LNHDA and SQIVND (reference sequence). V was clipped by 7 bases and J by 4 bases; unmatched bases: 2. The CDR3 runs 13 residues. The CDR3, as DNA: TGTGCCAGTACCGGGACAGGGGGAGAGACCCAGTACTTC. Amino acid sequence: CASTGTGGETQYF. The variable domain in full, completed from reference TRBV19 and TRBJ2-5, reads DGGITQSPKYLFRKEGQNVTLSCEQNLNHDAMYWYRQDPGQGLRLIYYSQIVNDFQKGDIAEGYSVSREKKESFPLTVTSAQKNPTAFYLCASTGTGGETQYFGPGTRLLVL.

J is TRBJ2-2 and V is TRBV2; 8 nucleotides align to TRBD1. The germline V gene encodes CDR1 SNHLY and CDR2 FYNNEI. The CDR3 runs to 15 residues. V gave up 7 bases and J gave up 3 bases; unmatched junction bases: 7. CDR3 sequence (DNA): TGTGCCAGCAAGGCGGGGACAGGAGACACCGGGGAGCTGTTTTTT. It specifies CASKAGTGDTGELFF.

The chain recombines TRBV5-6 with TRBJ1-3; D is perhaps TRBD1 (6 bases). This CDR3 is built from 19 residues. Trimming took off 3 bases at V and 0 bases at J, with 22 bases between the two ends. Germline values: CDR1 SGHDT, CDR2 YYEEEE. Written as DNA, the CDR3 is TGTGCCAGCAGCTCCTTACAGGTGGGGGGGCCGATCTCTGGAAACACCATATATTTT. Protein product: CASSSLQVGGPISGNTIYF.

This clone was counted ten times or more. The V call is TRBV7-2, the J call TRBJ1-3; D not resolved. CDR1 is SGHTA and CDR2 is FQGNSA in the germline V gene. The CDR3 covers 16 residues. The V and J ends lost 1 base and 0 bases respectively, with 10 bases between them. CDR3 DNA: TGTGCCAGCAGCTTAGTTGGAGGTATCTCTGGAAACACCATATATTTT. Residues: CASSLVGGISGNTIYF.